This is a list of T cell receptor beta chains from one sample in a study of T cells after posttransplantation cyclophosphamide. Sequencing was performed with immunoSEQ multiplex PCR; in TCRdb, only in-frame clones are kept and a portion is missing. The sample has some 10,000 clones, none seen only once. This material consisted of PBMCs, taken after allogeneic stem cell transplant with posttransplant cyclophosphamide. The source of these receptors is a female patient aged 35 to 55 who received an allogeneic stem cell transplant from a related donor, was CMV-positive, and had no GVHD. The T cells may partly be graft donor cells. CDR3s include the opening cysteine and the closing phenylalanine or tryptophan. The D gene is left open where the match is weak. Rows give clone size only sometimes, using once, few, many, or a class for an expanded clone.

TRBV5-1	many	TRBJ2-3	TRBD2	CASSLKTSETDTQYF	TGCGCCAGCAGCCTAAAAACTAGCGAAACAGATACGCAGTATTTT
TRBV12-5	many	TRBJ2-1	-	CASGQGVGYNEQFF	TGTGCTAGTGGACAAGGAGTCGGGTACAATGAGCAGTTCTTC
TRBV30	few	TRBJ2-5	-	CAWSDPWPSKKETQYF	TGTGCCTGGAGTGACCCCTGGCCGTCAAAAAAAGAGACCCAGTACTTC
TRBV12-5	many	TRBJ2-7	-	CASGLVNGYEQYF	TGTGCTAGTGGTTTGGTAAACGGTTACGAGCAGTACTTC
TRBV9	many	TRBJ1-6	TRBD1	CASSAGQAVIYNSPLHF	TGTGCCAGCAGCGCCGGACAGGCCGTGATCTATAATTCACCCCTCCACTTT
TRBV15	-	TRBJ2-7	TRBD2	CATSRDLAGGSYEQYF	TGTGCCACCAGCAGGGATCTAGCGGGAGGTTCCTACGAGCAGTACTTC
TRBV6-5	many	TRBJ1-5	TRBD1	CASSSTGIKDQPQHF	TGTGCCAGCAGTTCGACAGGGATAAAAGATCAGCCCCAGCATTTT
TRBV19	many	TRBJ1-5	TRBD1	CASSIEEGAPGQPQHF	TGTGCCAGTAGTATAGAGGAGGGGGCGCCGGGTCAGCCCCAGCATTTT
TRBV9	few	TRBJ1-6	-	CASSPSPQGLYNSPLHF	TGTGCCAGCAGCCCCTCCCCCCAGGGGCTGTATAATTCACCCCTCCACTTT
TRBV29-1	many	TRBJ2-7	-	CSVPSDNSYEQYF	TGCAGCGTGCCCTCGGACAACTCCTACGAGCAGTACTTC
TRBV2	many	TRBJ2-7	-	CASDPHWGVRSDYEQYF	TGTGCCAGCGATCCCCACTGGGGGGTAAGGTCCGACTACGAGCAGTACTTC
TRBV12-5	many	TRBJ2-1	-	CASGLVRDSNEQFF	TGTGCTAGTGGTTTGGTAAGAGACAGCAATGAGCAGTTCTTC
TRBV2	many	TRBJ2-3	TRBD2	CASRRLAGGLEDTQYF	TGTGCCAGCAGACGACTAGCGGGGGGGCTAGAAGATACGCAGTATTTT
TRBV28	many	TRBJ2-7	TRBD1	CASSPQDRDWWSPYEQYF	TGTGCCAGCAGTCCTCAGGACAGGGATTGGTGGTCCCCCTACGAGCAGTACTTC
TRBV9	medium-sized	TRBJ2-2	-	CASSSRQKNTGELFF	TGTGCCAGCAGCTCCCGACAGAAAAACACCGGGGAGCTGTTTTTT
TRBV4-1	medium-sized	TRBJ1-4	TRBD1	CASSQDGQGWEKLFF	TGCGCCAGCAGCCAAGACGGACAGGGTTGGGAAAAACTGTTTTTT
TRBV30	many	TRBJ2-5	TRBD1	CAWSGGQIQETQYF	TGTGCCTGGAGTGGGGGACAGATCCAAGAGACCCAGTACTTC
TRBV6-4	many	TRBJ2-1	TRBD2	CASSRLAGVISYNEQFF	TGTGCCAGCAGCCGCCTAGCGGGAGTTATCTCCTACAATGAGCAGTTCTTC
TRBV7-9	many	TRBJ2-2	-	CASSPVSRASTGELFF	TGTGCCAGCAGCCCCGTGTCCAGGGCAAGCACCGGGGAGCTGTTTTTT
TRBV28	many	TRBJ1-5	-	CASSLTMSGFGNQPQHF	TGTGCCAGCAGTTTAACAATGTCGGGGTTTGGCAATCAGCCCCAGCATTTT
TRBV5-4	many	TRBJ2-7	TRBD2	CASSLAGGGSHEQYF	TGTGCCAGCAGCTTGGCCGGCGGCGGGAGCCACGAGCAGTACTTC
TRBV19	many	TRBJ2-5	TRBD1	CASSIRDSTQETQYF	TGTGCCAGTAGTATAAGGGACAGCACCCAAGAGACCCAGTACTTC